This record concerns one T cell receptor beta chain sequence. Deletions cut 4 bases from V and 4 bases from J, with 8 bases between. This CDR3 comprises 12 residues. Germline loops: CDR1 GTSNPN, CDR2 SVGIG (reference sequence). PCR amplification relied on 60 Vbeta primers (plus 13 Jbeta primers). Data came from immunoSEQ multiplex PCR; TCRdb stores just in-frame clones and leaves some out. The table has about 140,000 clones, roughly 80% seen once. This sample stems from a study of cytomegalovirus exposure and HLA in healthy donors. For the study at large: Caucasian-associated ancestry cluster membership applied to 75% to 85% of under 450 genotyped donors.

The sample consisted of PBMCs. The V gene is TRBV30, the J gene TRBJ2-1; no clear D. This TCR was recovered from a man aged 40-49 years in good health and CMV-seropositive. Here the CDR3 DNA reads TGTGCCTGGACCCCCGGGTACAATGAGCAGTTCTTC. This encodes CAWTPGYNEQFF. Using reference TRBV30 and TRBJ2-1 for the parts outside the CDR3, the full variable domain is SQTIHQWPATLVQPVGSPLSLECTVEGTSNPNLYWYRQAAGRGLQLLFYSVGIGQISSEVPQNLSASRPQDRQFILSSKKLLLSDSGFYLCAWTPGYNEQFFGPGTRLTVL.